These 4 T cell receptor beta chains were all obtained from the same sample, sequenced in a study of T cells expressing NK-cell markers. TCRdb re-called the 5' RACE reads; every CDR3 protein appears as one record, without DNA. The sample table includes about 32,000 distinct CDR3 sequences. The source material was blood T cells: a sorted CD56 or NKG2C T cell subset, CD4+ or CD8+ T cells, or bulk PBMC T cells (not recorded which). Every receptor here comes from a woman between 18 and 70 years old in good health.

V is TRBV4-1 and J is TRBJ2-5; TCRdb proposes TRBD1, but this gene call is untestable without DNA. Germline V gene sequence: CDR1 MGHRA, CDR2 YSYEKL. CDR3 length: 16 amino acids. The CDR3 protein is CASSQASGPPVQTQYF.

This chain joins TRBV15 and TRBJ2-5. Looked up from germline, CDR1 is LNHNV and CDR2 is YYDKDF (reference sequence). CDR3 length: 16 residues. The CDR3 loop is CATSRARGGLGETQYF.

The chain combines TRBV7-2 with TRBJ2-7; no DNA is available, so the TRBD2 call from TCRdb remains unchecked. This CDR3 region has 15 residues. Germline CDR1 reads SGHTA; CDR2 reads FQGNSA. CDR3 sequence reads: CASSPSPLAGGEQYF.

The V and J genes are TRBV30 and TRBJ2-3; without DNA, the TCRdb call of TRBD2 cannot be checked. This CDR3 has 15 amino acids. In germline, CDR1 is GTSNPN, CDR2 SVGIG (reference sequence). The CDR3 sequence: CAWMAALFKVDTQYF.